This T cell receptor beta chain was found in a study of beta chain features in type 1 diabetes. As for the study in general: The study examined roughly 100 million sorted cells across all samples. Study-wide findings and caveats: More deletions and fewer insertions at VDJ junctions were found in patients with type 1 diabetes. Researchers caution that PCR might favor shorter templates, equally among patients and controls.

The germline gives CDR1 SNHLY, CDR2 FYNNEI. This CDR3 is 16 amino acids long. V dropped 4 bases and J dropped 0; count of bases not matched to a gene: 4. The isolated RNA, all of it, was reverse transcribed, so expressed TCRB transcripts were what got sequenced. Some clones are missing from TCRdb's copy, which holds only in-frame ones; the method was immunoSEQ multiplex PCR. The sample lists 300,000 to 400,000 clones; over 10% were seen once. Points on this clone: The target antigen is unknown.

Sequencing was carried out using naive CD4+ T cells from blood. The chain joins TRBV2 to TRBJ2-7; 12 positions match TRBD2. This clonotype originated in a man aged 18 to 29 in good health. Here the CDR3 reads CASSARLAGASYEQYF. In DNA, the CDR3 is TGTGCCAGCAGTGCGCGACTAGCGGGAGCCTCCTACGAGCAGTACTTC.